This is a list of T cell receptor beta chains from one sample in a study of CXCR3-negative and CXCR3-positive naive CD8 T cells. For each CDR3 protein, TCRdb gives one entry from its re-call of the 5' RACE reads, without DNA. Its table records approximately 90,000 distinct CDR3 sequences. Sample: naive CXCR3+ CD8+ T cells from blood. All receptors come from a human donor in good health. Some clones in this sample may be carry-over from other donors' samples. The CDR3 runs from the conserved cysteine through the conserved F or W.

j_call	v_call	cdr3_aa
TRBJ2-3	TRBV4-1	CASSFRAGGTDTQYF
TRBJ1-1	TRBV5-1	CASSPFPATEAFF
TRBJ2-7	TRBV28	CASSPQGTYEQYF
TRBJ1-5	TRBV27	CASSSKGTGNQPQHF
TRBJ2-2	TRBV7-8	CASSLDFSAGELFF
TRBJ1-6	TRBV9	CASSPSQGSNSPLHF
TRBJ2-5	TRBV10-2	CASSDTAGGETQYF
TRBJ1-1	TRBV5-1	CASSLRRGNTEAFF
TRBJ2-1	TRBV6-2/TRBV6-3	CASSAGLHNEQFF
TRBJ2-1	TRBV15	CATSSYAGGNDEQFF
TRBJ2-2	TRBV10-2	CASSRDSYTGELFF
TRBJ2-7	TRBV29-1	CSVEGQFPFYEQYF
TRBJ1-4	TRBV20-1	CSVKETPGQNEKLFF
TRBJ2-1	TRBV6-6	CASSYSTENFYNEQFF
TRBJ2-7	TRBV7-9	CASSSGGPTYEQYF
TRBJ2-3	TRBV4-3	CASSQSAGVTDTQYF
TRBJ2-7	TRBV7-9	CASSTREVFDEQYF
TRBJ2-5	TRBV28	CASSLLANLETQYF
TRBJ2-1	TRBV29-1	CSVAGQYNEQFF
TRBJ2-3	TRBV29-1	CSARQGSTDTQYF
TRBJ2-7	TRBV7-2	CASRGSRTYEQYF
TRBJ2-3	TRBV12-3/TRBV12-4	CASSLRGQSTDTQYF
TRBJ2-3	TRBV28	CASSPQGREEDTQYF
TRBJ1-4	TRBV7-9	CASSFDRWNEKLFF
TRBJ1-1	TRBV27	CASSLSTSGTQAFF
TRBJ2-1	TRBV9	CASSVGGGRNTEQFF